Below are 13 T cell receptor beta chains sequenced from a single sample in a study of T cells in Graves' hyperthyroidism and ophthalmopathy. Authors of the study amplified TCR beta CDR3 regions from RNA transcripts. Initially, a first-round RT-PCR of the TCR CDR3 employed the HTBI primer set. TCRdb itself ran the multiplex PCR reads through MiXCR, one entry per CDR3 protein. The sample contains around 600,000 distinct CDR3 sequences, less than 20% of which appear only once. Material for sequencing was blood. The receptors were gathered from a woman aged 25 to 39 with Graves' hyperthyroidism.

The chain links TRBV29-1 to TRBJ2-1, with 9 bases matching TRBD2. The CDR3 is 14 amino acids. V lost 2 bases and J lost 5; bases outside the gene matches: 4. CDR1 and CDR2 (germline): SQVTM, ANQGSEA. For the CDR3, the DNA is TGCAGCGTTGAACTAGCGGGATTCAACAATGAGCAGTTCTTC. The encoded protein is CSVELAGFNNEQFF.

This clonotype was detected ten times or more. This CDR3 is CSVELAGGYEQYF. In DNA, the CDR3 is TGCAGCGTCGAACTAGCGGGGGGCTACGAGCAGTACTTC. This chain uses TRBV29-1 with TRBJ2-7; TRBD2 matches at 12 bases. Losses at the gene ends were 6 bases for V and 3 bases for J; bases not matched to a gene: 3. CDR1 is SQVTM and CDR2 is ANQGSEA in the germline V gene. The CDR3 length is 13 residues.

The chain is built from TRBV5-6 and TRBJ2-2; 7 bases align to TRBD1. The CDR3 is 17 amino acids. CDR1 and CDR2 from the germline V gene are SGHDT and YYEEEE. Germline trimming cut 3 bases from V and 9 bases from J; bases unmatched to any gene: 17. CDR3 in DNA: TGTGCCAGCAGCTCGTCACAGGGGCTGGAGACTTTGAGGGAGCTGTTTTTT. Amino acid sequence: CASSSSQGLETLRELFF.

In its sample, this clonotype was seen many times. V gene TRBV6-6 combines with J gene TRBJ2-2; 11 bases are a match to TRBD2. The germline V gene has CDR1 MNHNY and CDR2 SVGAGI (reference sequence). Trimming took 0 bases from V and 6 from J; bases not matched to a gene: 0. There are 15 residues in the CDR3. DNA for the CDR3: TGTGCCAGCAGTTACTCTAGCGGGAGGGCCGGGGAGCTGTTTTTT. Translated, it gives CASSYSSGRAGELFF.

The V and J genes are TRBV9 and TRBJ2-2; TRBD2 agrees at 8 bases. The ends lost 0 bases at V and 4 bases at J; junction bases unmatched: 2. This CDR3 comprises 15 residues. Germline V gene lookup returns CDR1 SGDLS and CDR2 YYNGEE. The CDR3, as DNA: TGTGCCAGCAGCGTAGTGGCGGGAGGCACCGGGGAGCTGTTTTTT. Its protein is CASSVVAGGTGELFF.

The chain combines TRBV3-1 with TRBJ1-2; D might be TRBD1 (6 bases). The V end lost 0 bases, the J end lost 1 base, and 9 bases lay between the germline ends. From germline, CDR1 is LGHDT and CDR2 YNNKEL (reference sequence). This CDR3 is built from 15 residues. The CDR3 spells CASSQEGAYNYGYTF. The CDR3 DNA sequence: TGTGCCAGCAGCCAAGAGGGGGCCTATAACTATGGCTACACCTTC.

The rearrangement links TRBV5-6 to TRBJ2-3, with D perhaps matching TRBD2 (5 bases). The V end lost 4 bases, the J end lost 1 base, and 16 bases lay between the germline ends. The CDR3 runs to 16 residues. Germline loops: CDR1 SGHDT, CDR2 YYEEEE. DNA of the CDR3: TGTGCCAGCAGCCGTGCTGGGAGTTCCGGCACAGATACGCAGTATTTT. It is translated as CASSRAGSSGTDTQYF.

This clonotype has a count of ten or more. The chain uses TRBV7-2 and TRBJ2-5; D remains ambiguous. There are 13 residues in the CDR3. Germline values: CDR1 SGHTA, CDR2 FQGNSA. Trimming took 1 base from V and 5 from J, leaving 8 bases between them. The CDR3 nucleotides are TGTGCCAGCAGCTTAGAAAATCCGGAGACCCAGTACTTC. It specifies CASSLENPETQYF.

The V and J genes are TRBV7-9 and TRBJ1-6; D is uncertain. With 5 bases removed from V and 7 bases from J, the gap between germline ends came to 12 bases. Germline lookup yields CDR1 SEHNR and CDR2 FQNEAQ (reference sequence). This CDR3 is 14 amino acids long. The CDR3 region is CASSVDLRNSPLHF. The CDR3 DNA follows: TGTGCCAGCAGCGTGGACTTGCGCAATTCACCCCTCCACTTT.

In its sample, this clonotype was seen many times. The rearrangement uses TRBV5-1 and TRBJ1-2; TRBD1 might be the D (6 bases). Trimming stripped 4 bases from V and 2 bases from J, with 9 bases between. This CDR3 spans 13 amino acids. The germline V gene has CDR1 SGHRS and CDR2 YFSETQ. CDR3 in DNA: TGCGCCAGCAGCGAAACAGGGAACTATGGCTACACCTTC. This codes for CASSETGNYGYTF.

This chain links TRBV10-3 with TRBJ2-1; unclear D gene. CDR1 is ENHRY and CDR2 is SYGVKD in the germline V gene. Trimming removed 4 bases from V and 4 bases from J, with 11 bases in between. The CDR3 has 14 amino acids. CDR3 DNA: TGTGCCATCAGTGCGGACCGGCCTTACAATGAGCAGTTCTTC. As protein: CAISADRPYNEQFF.

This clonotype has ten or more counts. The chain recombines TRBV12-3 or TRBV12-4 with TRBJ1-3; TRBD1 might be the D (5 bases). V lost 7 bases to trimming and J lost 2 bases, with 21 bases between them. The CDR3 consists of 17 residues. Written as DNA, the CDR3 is TGTGCCAGCAACCTTTACGCGCTGGGGGTCCCTGGAAACACCATATATTTT. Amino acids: CASNLYALGVPGNTIYF.

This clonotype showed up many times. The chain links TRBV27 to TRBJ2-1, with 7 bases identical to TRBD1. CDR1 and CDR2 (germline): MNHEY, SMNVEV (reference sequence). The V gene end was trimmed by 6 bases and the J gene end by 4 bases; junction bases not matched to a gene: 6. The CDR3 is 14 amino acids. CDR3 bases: TGTGCCAGCAGCGTGGGGACAGTATACAATGAGCAGTTCTTC. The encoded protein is CASSVGTVYNEQFF.